The clone carrying this TCR beta chain showed up just a few times. Germline V gene sequence: CDR1 DFQATT, CDR2 SNEGSKA (reference sequence). The CDR3 sequence is 12 residues long. Losses at the gene ends were 8 bases for V and 4 bases for J; bases not matched to a gene: 6. The sample belongs to a study of identical twins. MiXCR was run by TCRdb on the 5' RACE reads, yielding one entry per CDR3 protein. The sample shows about 1.7 million distinct CDR3 sequences, about 32% of them seen only once. The source of this sequence is a newborn girl in good health. The source material was cord blood. The chain recombines TRBV20-1 with TRBJ2-5; TRBD1 aligns across 8 bases. The CDR3 protein is CSTNRGRETQYF. The CDR3 DNA sequence: TGCAGTACAAACAGGGGGAGAGAGACCCAGTACTTC.